This T cell receptor (beta chain) was obtained from a study of T cell responses to AZD1222 COVID-19 vaccine. Findings and caveats of the study: Of spike-specific TCRs, nearly half reportedly target regions left unmutated in variants.

The data were produced by immunoSEQ multiplex PCR, yet TCRdb's version contains in-frame clones alone and is incomplete. The repertoire holds about 150,000 clones, with about nine tenths as singletons. Turning to this clone: Antigen: not known.

Germline V CDR1 and CDR2: MDHEN, SYDVKM. Trimming cost V 6 bases and J 2 bases; bases outside gene matches: 9. The CDR3 loop spans 16 amino acids. The sequence derives from an adult in good health. The sample in question was peripheral blood, obtained on day 0 of AZD1222 vaccination. This chain uses TRBV28 with TRBJ1-5; 8 bases match TRBD1. This chain's CDR3 is CASRSQGARGNQPQHF. CDR3 coding DNA: TGTGCCAGCAGGTCCCAGGGGGCGCGGGGCAATCAGCCCCAGCATTTT.